What follows are 15 T cell receptor beta chains derived from one specimen sequenced in a study of T cells in Graves' hyperthyroidism and ophthalmopathy (dated by TCRdb to the late 2010s). The library relied on multiplex PCR. Sequenced on an Illumina HiSeq 2000. The TCR beta CDR3 regions were amplified from RNA transcripts. For the first round of RT-PCR on the TCR CDR3, the HTBI primer set was used together with the Qiagen OneStep RT-PCR kit. Clones were called with MiXCR by TCRdb after fastp trimmed the public reads at Q25, and only in-frame beta chains were retained. Each entry is one CDR3 protein sequence, shown with its most common DNA and genes. The sample data list about 500,000 distinct CDR3 sequences, and more than 15% of these were observed just once. Of the sample, 25% to 30% falls within the top ten clones. Specimen: blood. The receptors shown here come from a woman aged 25 to 39 with Graves' ophthalmopathy.

The rearrangement joins TRBV5-1 to TRBJ2-2; 8 positions match TRBD1. Germline assignment: CDR1 SGHRS and CDR2 YFSETQ. The CDR3 sequence is 15 residues long. Germline trimming cut 4 bases from V and 1 base from J; bases unmatched to any gene: 3. CDR3 in amino acids: CASSPGQENTGELFF. CDR3 DNA: TGCGCCAGCAGCCCGGGACAGGAGAACACCGGGGAGCTGTTTTTT.

This clonotype was seen many times. CDR3 sequence: CAAWGTGNTEAFF. CDR3 bases: TGTGCCGCCTGGGGGACAGGGAACACTGAAGCTTTCTTT. The rearrangement joins TRBV27 to TRBJ1-1, with TRBD1 matching 8 bases. There are 13 residues in the CDR3. J gave up 1 base and V 11 bases, and 6 bases lay outside the gene matches. The germline gives CDR1 MNHEY, CDR2 SMNVEV (reference sequence).

V usage is TRBV4-1 and J usage is TRBJ1-6; 7 nucleotides line up with TRBD1. Germline trimming cut 3 bases from V and 8 bases from J; bases unmatched to any gene: 16. The CDR3 consists of 18 residues. The germline V gene has CDR1 MGHRA and CDR2 YSYEKL. The CDR3 nucleotides are TGCGCCAGCAGCCAGAAGAATTTGGCAGGGGGGTATGATTCACCCCTCCACTTT. It codes for CASSQKNLAGGYDSPLHF.

This clonotype appeared many times. The V gene is TRBV27, the J gene TRBJ2-7, with TRBD1 identical over 10 bases. V lost 4 bases and J lost 5; bases outside the gene matches: 2. Looked up from germline, CDR1 is MNHEY and CDR2 is SMNVEV (reference sequence). The CDR3 runs 13 residues. The CDR3 spells CASSSGQGNEQYF. DNA of the CDR3: TGTGCCAGCAGTTCGGGACAGGGGAACGAGCAGTACTTC.

This clonotype was picked up many times. V gene TRBV28 combines with J gene TRBJ1-4; D remains ambiguous. CDR1 is MDHEN and CDR2 is SYDVKM in the germline V gene. The CDR3 contains 14 residues. Trimming removed 7 bases from V and 0 bases from J, with 9 bases in between. Here the CDR3 DNA reads TGTGCCAGCACCTTCTCAACAACTAATGAAAAACTGTTTTTT. Protein: CASTFSTTNEKLFF. The full variable domain, rest sourced from reference TRBV28 and TRBJ1-4, is DVKVTQSSRYLVKRTGEKVFLECVQDMDHENMFWYRQDPGLGLRLIYFSYDVKMKEKGDIPEGYSVSREKKERFSLILESASTNQTSMYLCASTFSTTNEKLFFGSGTQLSVL.

This clonotype was recorded many times. The chain recombines TRBV7-3 with TRBJ2-1, with D possibly being TRBD2 (5 bases). CDR3 length: 12 residues. V shed 9 bases and J shed 7 bases, with 13 bases lying between them. The germline CDR1 and CDR2 sequences are SGHTA and FQGTGA. The CDR3 DNA is TGTGCCAGTGGGGTGACGGGAAATGAGCAGTTCTTC. Protein: CASGVTGNEQFF. The full variable domain, with the rest looked up from reference TRBV7-3 and TRBJ2-1, is GAGVSQTPSNKVTEKGKYVELRCDPISGHTALYWYRQSLGQGPEFLIYFQGTGAADDSGLPNDRFFAVRPEGSVSTLKIQRTERGDSAVYLCASGVTGNEQFFGPGTRLTVL.

The chain carries TRBV18 and TRBJ2-3; a possible D gene is TRBD2 (5 bases). Trimming left V 6 bases short and J 5 bases short, with 15 bases between. The germline V gene encodes CDR1 KGHSH and CDR2 LQKENI. CDR3 length: 14 residues. CDR3 DNA: TGTGCCAGCTCCCCGGTAGAGGGCGGAGATACGCAGTATTTT. Protein sequence: CASSPVEGGDTQYF.

Of note for this clonotype: This may arise from a read error, as a much more abundant clone is one base away. The V call is TRBV6-5, the J call TRBJ2-1, with 13 bases identical to TRBD2. The V gene end was trimmed by 2 bases and the J gene end by 10 bases; junction bases not matched to a gene: 8. The germline V gene encodes CDR1 MNHEY and CDR2 SVGAGI. The CDR3 totals 16 residues. CDR3 amino acids: CASSYDRTSGSYEQFF. CDR3 DNA: TGTGCCAGCAGTTACGACCGGACTAGCGGGAGCTACGAGCAGTTCTTC.

This clonotype has more than one count but fewer than ten. The chain joins TRBV28 to TRBJ2-2; TRBD1 is a possible D gene (6 bases). CDR3 length equals 14 residues. Germline CDR1 MDHEN, CDR2 SYDVKM. V lost 7 bases and J lost 1, with 10 bases in between. CDR3 loop: CASTEQGNTGELFF. The CDR3 DNA sequence: TGTGCCAGCACCGAACAGGGGAACACCGGGGAGCTGTTTTTT.

The chain joins TRBV5-6 to TRBJ2-3, with no clear D. Germline-derived CDR1 and CDR2 are SGHDT and YYEEEE. The CDR3 sequence is 15 residues long. Trimming shortened V by 4 bases and J by 6 bases, and 18 bases separated the two germline ends. CDR3 sequence (DNA): TGTGCCAGCAGCGAAGGGATGGGCCCGAGGGATACGCAGTATTTT. Its protein is CASSEGMGPRDTQYF.

This sequence joins TRBV6-1 and TRBJ2-1; D is perhaps TRBD1 or TRBD2 (6 bases each). Trimming took off 6 bases at V and 4 bases at J, with 22 bases between the two ends. The length of the CDR3 is 17 residues. Germline values: CDR1 MNHNS, CDR2 SASEGT. The CDR3 sequence is CASSPPGGGKIYNEQFF. In DNA form, the CDR3 reads TGTGCCAGCAGCCCCCCTGGGGGCGGGAAGATTTACAATGAGCAGTTCTTC.

The chain is built from TRBV27 and TRBJ1-5; 7 nucleotides line up with TRBD1. CDR3 length: 14 amino acids. The trim removed 6 bases at V and 6 bases at J, leaving 8 bases unmatched. Per germline, CDR1 MNHEY and CDR2 SMNVEV (reference sequence). CDR3 in amino acids: CASSPTGFGQPQHF. CDR3 DNA sequence: TGTGCCAGCAGCCCGACAGGGTTCGGTCAGCCCCAGCATTTT.

A few counts support this clonotype. The rearrangement joins TRBV5-4 to TRBJ2-7; no clear D. This CDR3 has 12 amino acids. CDR1 SGHNT and CDR2 YYREEE come from the germline V gene (reference sequence). Trimming left V 10 bases short and J 0 bases short, with 11 bases between. The CDR3 loop reads CALGPSSYEQYF. The CDR3 coding sequence is TGTGCCTTAGGACCTAGCTCCTACGAGCAGTACTTC.

Only a few counts were recorded for this clonotype. The CDR3 region is CASSSGGNKGTDTQYF. CDR3 nucleotides: TGTGCCAGCAGCTCCGGGGGCAATAAGGGAACAGATACGCAGTATTTT. The chain combines TRBV7-2 with TRBJ2-3; D might be TRBD1 or TRBD2, each matching 6 bases. V lost 4 bases, J lost 3 bases, and 17 bases lay in between. Germline V gene sequence: CDR1 SGHTA, CDR2 FQGNSA. CDR3 length: 16 residues.

This clonotype was recorded many times. The V and J genes are TRBV10-3 and TRBJ1-2; 7 nucleotides line up with TRBD1. V lost 4 bases to trimming and J lost 8 bases; unmatched junction nucleotides: 10. The CDR3 runs 14 residues. In germline, CDR1 is ENHRY, CDR2 SYGVKD. This CDR3 reads CAISGDRLLEGYTF. CDR3 bases: TGTGCCATCAGTGGGGACAGACTTCTGGAGGGCTACACCTTC.